The 9 T cell receptor beta chains in this list originate from one sample, sequenced in a study of blood T cells in healthy people across ages. It was with a sample-barcoded 5' primer and a J-beta primer mix that a second PCR of roughly 7 to 12 cycles was run. One entry per CDR3 protein, called by TCRdb with MiXCR from the 5' RACE reads. The sample carries roughly 2 million distinct CDR3 sequences, around 48% recorded once. Sequences were obtained from blood. These receptors were taken from a woman aged 40 to 49 in good health.

V gene TRBV11-2 combines with J gene TRBJ2-3; D unresolved. Trimming took 0 bases from V and 2 from J, leaving 18 bases between them. Per germline, CDR1 SGHAT and CDR2 FQNNGV. The CDR3 runs to 18 residues. CDR3 sequence (DNA): TGTGCCAGCAGCTTAGATTATTTATCCCTTCCAAACACAGATACGCAGTATTTT. This codes for CASSLDYLSLPNTDTQYF.

V is TRBV5-6 and J is TRBJ1-2, with D possibly TRBD1 on 6 matching bases. Germline CDR1 is SGHDT and CDR2 is YYEEEE. The CDR3 runs to 14 residues. Trimming shortened V by 6 bases and J by 4 bases, and 16 bases separated the two germline ends. The CDR3 nucleotides are TGTGCCAGCAAAGGTCGGGGGCTCGTCTATGGCTACACCTTC. It encodes CASKGRGLVYGYTF.

This clonotype was found many times. The chain uses TRBV29-1 and TRBJ2-5; either TRBD1 or TRBD2 may supply D (5 bases each). The V end was cut by 0 bases, the J end by 1 base, with 12 bases between. The CDR3 is 15 residues long. CDR1 is SQVTM and CDR2 is ANQGSEA in the germline V gene. CDR3 sequence: CSVEERGAAQETQYF. The CDR3 DNA sequence: TGCAGCGTTGAAGAAAGAGGGGCCGCCCAAGAGACCCAGTACTTC. Complete variable domain (other parts from reference TRBV29-1 and TRBJ2-5): SAVISQKPSRDICQRGTSLTIQCQVDSQVTMMFWYRQQPGQSLTLIATANQGSEATYESGFVIDKFPISRPNLTFSTLTVSNMSPEDSSIYLCSVEERGAAQETQYFGPGTRLLVL.

This sequence joins TRBV29-1 and TRBJ2-1, with 15 bases that match TRBD2. CDR3 length equals 16 residues. The germline V gene encodes CDR1 SQVTM and CDR2 ANQGSEA. V lost 6 bases, J lost 4 bases, and 7 bases stayed unmatched. Here the CDR3 reads CSVFGTSGGNYNEQFF. CDR3 coding DNA: TGCAGCGTCTTCGGGACTAGCGGGGGGAATTACAATGAGCAGTTCTTC.

This rearrangement joins TRBV28 to TRBJ2-4; D remains unclear. This CDR3 comprises 13 residues. With 1 base removed from V and 9 bases from J, the gap between germline ends came to 10 bases. The V gene's germline CDR1 is MDHEN and CDR2 SYDVKM. CDR3 bases: TGTGCCAGCAGTTTATATGCCGACGGCATTCAGTACTTC. Translated, it gives CASSLYADGIQYF.

The chain carries TRBV20-1 and TRBJ2-3; D not certain. The CDR3 consists of 11 residues. V lost 5 bases to trimming and J lost 4 bases, with 7 bases between them. Germline V gives CDR1 DFQATT, CDR2 SNEGSKA (reference sequence). The DNA for the CDR3 is TGCAGTGCTGCCCCATCAGATACGCAGTATTTT. It codes for CSAAPSDTQYF.

The V call is TRBV7-9, the J call TRBJ2-4; the match to TRBD2 covers 10 bases. Judging by the DNA end, TRBJ2-5 fits better; the J call may be wrong. The length of the CDR3 is 17 residues. Looked up from germline, CDR1 is SEHNR and CDR2 is FQNEAQ (reference sequence). In DNA, the CDR3 is TGTGCCAGCAGCTTAGTTAGCGGGGGGAATCCACGGGAGACCCAGTACTTC. Translation: CASSLVSGGNPRETQYF.

This clonotype has just a few counts. V gene TRBV15 combines with J gene TRBJ2-3; D call uncertain. The V end lost 5 bases, the J end lost 1 base, and 4 bases lay between the germline ends. The germline V gene encodes CDR1 LNHNV and CDR2 YYDKDF (reference sequence). The length of the CDR3 is 12 residues. The CDR3 region has the DNA TGTGCCACCAGCGACGGCACAGATACGCAGTATTTT. Translating it yields CATSDGTDTQYF.

The rearrangement uses TRBV4-2 and TRBJ1-4; the D is unclear. Per the germline V gene, CDR1 is LGHNA and CDR2 is YNFKEQ. Between the trimmed V and J ends, which lost 3 bases and 7 bases, there was a span of 12 bases. The CDR3 sequence is 14 residues long. CDR3 in DNA: TGTGCCAGCAGCCAGGACGGTGCTGGTGAAAAACTGTTTTTT. Translating gives CASSQDGAGEKLFF.